This T cell receptor beta chain was recovered during a study of blood T cell repertoires in COVID-19. Study in general: Some COVID-19 samples were acute and others convalescent; all came from the United States, Italy and Spain.

The germline V gene encodes CDR1 LGHNA and CDR2 YSLEER. Trimming took off 0 bases at V and 1 base at J, with 9 bases between the two ends. The CDR3 loop spans 15 amino acids. Symptom resolution, clearance, or two negative PCRs marked the recovered donors of Cohort 3. Per the study methods: Reference gene primer amplification yielded estimated nucleated cell counts. TCRdb's table, derived via immunoSEQ multiplex PCR, lists solely in-frame clones and lacks some. V and J calls and clone size are given by that table; D and trimming were obtained from the DNA. This sample has around 180,000 clones; about four fifths occur once, and the top ten carry approximately 12%.

The TCR was taken from a man between 50 and 59 years old who had recovered from COVID-19. V gene TRBV4-3 combines with J gene TRBJ1-1; maybe TRBD1 (5 bases). Sequenced sample: PBMCs or T cells enriched from blood (not recorded which). CDR3 region: CASSQDLGGNTEAFF. For the CDR3, the DNA is TGCGCCAGCAGCCAAGATCTGGGGGGGAACACTGAAGCTTTCTTT.